Listed below are T cell receptor beta chains from one sample, sequenced in a study of T cell changes during pregnancy in multiple sclerosis. Data came from immunoSEQ multiplex PCR; TCRdb stores just in-frame clones and leaves some out. The profile shows about 18,000 clones, about 83% of them singletons. Sequenced material: CD8+ T cells from peripheral blood mononuclear cells, taken after pregnancy. These TCRs come from a female donor with multiple sclerosis, enrolled in a pregnancy study. CDR3s include the opening cysteine and the closing phenylalanine or tryptophan. D genes are given only for firm matches. Not all rows give a size; the values are once, few, many and, for expanded clones, a class.

D,J,V,size,DNA,CDR3
TRBD1,TRBJ1-1,TRBV15,.,TGTGCCACCAGCAGAGATAACAGGGGGAACACTGAAGCTTTCTTT,CATSRDNRGNTEAFF
TRBD2,TRBJ2-1,TRBV28,.,TGTGCCAGCAGTGTCGCCGGGACTAGTGGTGAGCAGTTCTTC,CASSVAGTSGEQFF
.,TRBJ2-5,TRBV4-1,.,TGCGCCAGCAGCCACGCCACCGGGAAGGAGGGAATCGTATTCGAGACCCAGTACTTC,CASSHATGKEGIVFETQYF
.,TRBJ2-3,TRBV29-1,.,TGCAGCGGTAGACTAAGCCTGAGGCAGTATTTT,CSGRLSLRQYF
TRBD2,TRBJ2-1,TRBV6-6,.,TGTGCCACCCGGGCTAGCGGGAGTGGGGGACCCAATGAGCAGTTCTTC,CATRASGSGGPNEQFF
.,TRBJ1-1,TRBV4-3,.,TGCGCCAGCAGCCAGGCTCAAATGAACACTGAAGCTTTCTTT,CASSQAQMNTEAFF
.,TRBJ2-1,TRBV6-1,.,TGTGCCAGCAGTACTACGGACGGGGGCAATGAGCAGTTCTTC,CASSTTDGGNEQFF
TRBD1,TRBJ1-1,TRBV18,.,TGTGCCAGCTCACCGACGGGACAGCCGAACACTGAAGCTTTCTTT,CASSPTGQPNTEAFF
TRBD1,TRBJ2-1,TRBV7-3,.,TGTGCCAGCAGTAACGGACAGGGAAGGGACAATGAGCAGTTCTTC,CASSNGQGRDNEQFF
TRBD1,TRBJ1-6,TRBV10-3,.,TGTGCCATCAGGGGAACAGGGGTATACGATTCACCCCTCCACTTT,CAIRGTGVYDSPLHF
.,TRBJ1-1,TRBV5-4,.,TGTGCCAGCAGCTTGGCCGGGGAGGGGGACACTGAAGCTTTCTTT,CASSLAGEGDTEAFF
TRBD2,TRBJ2-3,TRBV6-4,.,TGTGCCAGCAGTGGGCTAGCGGGAGACACAGATACGCAGTATTTT,CASSGLAGDTDTQYF
TRBD2,TRBJ2-5,TRBV11-3,.,TGTGCCAGCAGCCTGAGACTAGCGGGGGGGCCCGGGGAGACCCAGTACTTC,CASSLRLAGGPGETQYF
.,TRBJ2-1,TRBV28,.,TGTGCCAGCAGTTGGATACGGGAGTCGAGCTACAATGAGCAGTTCTTC,CASSWIRESSYNEQFF
.,TRBJ2-1,TRBV12-1,.,TGTGCCAGCAGCTGTCGGACAGGGGGGATGAATGAGCAGTTCTTC,CASSCRTGGMNEQFF
TRBD1,TRBJ1-2,TRBV30,once,TGTGCCTGCTCCTTAGGGGGCGAAACATATGGCTACACCTTC,CACSLGGETYGYTF
.,TRBJ2-7,TRBV4-1,.,TGCGCCAGCAGCTCCTCTCCAAGAGGCGATGGCTACGAGCAGTACTTC,CASSSSPRGDGYEQYF
TRBD2,TRBJ2-1,TRBV28,.,TGTGCCAGCAGTACATCAGCGGGAGGGTCGAGCGATGAGCAGTTCTTC,CASSTSAGGSSDEQFF
.,TRBJ1-1,TRBV27,once,TGTGCCAGCAGCAGGGAGGGGAACACTGAAGCTTTCTTT,CASSREGNTEAFF
.,TRBJ2-2,TRBV5-6,.,TGTGCCAGCAGCGTAGGGACTAACACCGGGGAGCTGTTTTTT,CASSVGTNTGELFF
.,TRBJ2-4,TRBV19,.,TGTGCCAGTAGGGACAGCCCACTAGCCAAAAACATTCAGTACTTC,CASRDSPLAKNIQYF
TRBD2,TRBJ2-7,TRBV2,medium-sized,TGTGCCAGCAGAGATCTCCTAGCGGGGACCTACGAGCAGTACTTC,CASRDLLAGTYEQYF
.,TRBJ2-2,TRBV13,.,TGTGCCAGCAGCTTAAGTGTGGGGGGTACCGGGGAGCTGTTTTTT,CASSLSVGGTGELFF
TRBD1,TRBJ2-3,TRBV7-3,.,TGTGCCAGCAGCTTCCTAGGGACAGGGAGCACAGATACGCAGTATTTT,CASSFLGTGSTDTQYF
.,TRBJ2-2,TRBV5-1,.,TGCGCCAGCACCCGGGACACCGGGGAGCTGTTTTTT,CASTRDTGELFF
.,TRBJ2-5,TRBV5-5,.,TGTGCCAGCAGCACGGACAGATACCAAGAGACCCAGTACTTC,CASSTDRYQETQYF
TRBD1,TRBJ1-1,TRBV27,.,TGTGCCAGCAGGGGGGACAGGTCGAACACTGAAGCTTTCTTT,CASRGDRSNTEAFF
.,TRBJ2-3,TRBV7-3,.,TGTGCCAGCAGCCCACTCGGGACAGATACGCAGTATTTT,CASSPLGTDTQYF
TRBD1,TRBJ1-5,TRBV6-4,.,TGTGCCAGCAGTTCGGGACAGGGACACAATCAGCCCCAGCATTTT,CASSSGQGHNQPQHF
TRBD2,TRBJ2-5,TRBV6-1,.,TGTGCCAGCAGTGAACTAGCGGGGGGCACTGAGACCCAGTACTTC,CASSELAGGTETQYF
.,TRBJ2-3,TRBV15,.,TGTGCCACCAGCCGCCAAGGACATCTTGGAGATACGCAGTATTTT,CATSRQGHLGDTQYF
.,TRBJ2-7,TRBV28,once,TGTGCCAGCAGTTTCCCGAACGGCGAGCAGTACTTC,CASSFPNGEQYF
.,TRBJ1-5,TRBV28,.,TGTGCCAGCAGGCGGACAGATCGCGAACGGCAGCCCCAGCATTTT,CASRRTDRERQPQHF
.,TRBJ1-1,TRBV4-1,.,TGCGCCAGCAGCCCGGGAGGGGGGACCACTGAAGCTTTCTTT,CASSPGGGTTEAFF
.,TRBJ1-3,TRBV4-3,.,TGCGCCAGCAGCCCGGGGGACTCTCGCGGTGGAAACACCATATATTTT,CASSPGDSRGGNTIYF
.,TRBJ1-1,TRBV6-4,.,TGTGCCAGCAGTGATGGAGGGAACACTGAAGCTTTCTTT,CASSDGGNTEAFF
.,TRBJ1-6,TRBV7-9,.,TGTGCCAGCAGCTTAGCGGCAGGGGATAATTCACCCCTCCACTTT,CASSLAAGDNSPLHF
TRBD2,TRBJ2-1,TRBV6-4,few,TGTGCCAGCAGCCCTCACCCCGGATCGGGGGAGGGAGAGCAGTTCTTC,CASSPHPGSGEGEQFF
.,TRBJ1-3,TRBV25-1,.,TGTGCCAGCAGTGTAACTGGACTCTTGGGGACTGGAAACACCATATATTTT,CASSVTGLLGTGNTIYF
TRBD1,TRBJ2-3,TRBV28,.,TGTGCCAGCAGTTTATGGACAGGGGACGAATTAGAGGCCCCACAGGATACGCAGTATTTT,CASSLWTGDELEAPQDTQYF
.,TRBJ2-3,TRBV18,.,TGTGCCAGCTCACCCCTCGCGACTGCGAGCACAGATACGCAGTATTTT,CASSPLATASTDTQYF
TRBD1,TRBJ2-7,TRBV27,.,TGTGCCAGCGCCCGGACAGGGTTCTACGAGCAGTACTTC,CASARTGFYEQYF
.,TRBJ2-7,TRBV14,.,TGTGCCAGCAGCCAAGAAAAGAGGATTCTTCACGAGCAGTACTTC,CASSQEKRILHEQYF
TRBD1,TRBJ1-5,TRBV2,.,TGTGCCAGCAGTTGGAAGGGACAGGGGGGCAATCAGCCCCAGCATTTT,CASSWKGQGGNQPQHF
.,TRBJ2-3,TRBV6-4,.,TGTGCCAGCAGTGACTCGGCGGTAGATACGCAGTATTTT,CASSDSAVDTQYF
TRBD2,TRBJ2-7,TRBV7-9,few,TGTGCCAGCAGCTTGACTAGCGGGAGGGCCTACGAGCAGTACTTC,CASSLTSGRAYEQYF
.,TRBJ2-7,TRBV11-3,once,TGTGCCAGCAGCTTAGCTCTCGGCGGGGAAGACGACGAGCAGTACTTC,CASSLALGGEDDEQYF
TRBD2,TRBJ2-5,TRBV5-4,.,TGTGCCAGCAGCTTGGAGCGGGGGCAAGAGACCCAGTACTTC,CASSLERGQETQYF
TRBD2,TRBJ2-1,TRBV7-9,.,TGTGCCAGCAGCACGAGCGGGAGGGACAATGAGCAGTTCTTC,CASSTSGRDNEQFF
TRBD2,TRBJ2-1,TRBV19,.,TGTGCCAGTAGTAAAGCGGGGGCTTACAATGAGCAGTTCTTC,CASSKAGAYNEQFF
TRBD2,TRBJ2-3,TRBV4-1,.,TGCGCCAGCAGCCGGTTAGCGGGAGAGGGAGATACGCAGTATTTT,CASSRLAGEGDTQYF
.,TRBJ2-7,TRBV7-9,.,TGTGCCAGCAGCTTGGGCAGTCGGTACGAGCAGTACTTC,CASSLGSRYEQYF
.,TRBJ2-2,TRBV6-4,.,TGTGCCAGCAGTGACGGGACAAACACCGGGGAGCTGTTTTTT,CASSDGTNTGELFF
TRBD1,TRBJ2-2,TRBV19,once,TGTGCCAGTAGTATGCCAAGGACAGGGGGAAGGACCGGGGAGCTGTTTTTT,CASSMPRTGGRTGELFF
.,TRBJ2-1,TRBV21-1,.,TGTGCCAGCAATGAGCGATACCGCTCCTACAATGAGCAGTTCTTC,CASNERYRSYNEQFF
.,TRBJ2-5,TRBV11-2,.,TGTGCCAGCAGCTCCGTGCCCGTCCCGGTGGAGACCCAGTACTTC,CASSSVPVPVETQYF
TRBD1,TRBJ2-7,TRBV29-1,once,TGCAGCGTTAGGGGCACCGCAGGGGGCCACGAGCAGTACTTC,CSVRGTAGGHEQYF